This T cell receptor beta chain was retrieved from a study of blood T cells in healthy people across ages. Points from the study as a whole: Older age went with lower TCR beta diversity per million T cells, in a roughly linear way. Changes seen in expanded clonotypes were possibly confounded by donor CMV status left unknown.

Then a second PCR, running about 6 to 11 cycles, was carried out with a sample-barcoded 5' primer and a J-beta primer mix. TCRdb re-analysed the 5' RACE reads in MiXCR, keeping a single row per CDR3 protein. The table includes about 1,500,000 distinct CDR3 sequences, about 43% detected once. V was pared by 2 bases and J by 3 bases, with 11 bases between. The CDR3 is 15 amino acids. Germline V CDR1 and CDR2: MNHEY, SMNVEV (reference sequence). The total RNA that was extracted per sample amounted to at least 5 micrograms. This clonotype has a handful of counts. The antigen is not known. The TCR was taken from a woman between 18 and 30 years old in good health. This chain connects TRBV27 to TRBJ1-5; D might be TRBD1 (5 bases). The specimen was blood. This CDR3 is CASSLQAGLNQPQHF. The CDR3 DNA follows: TGTGCCAGCAGTTTACAGGCAGGGCTCAATCAGCCCCAGCATTTT.